These T cell receptor beta chains were read from a single sample in a study of T cell changes during pregnancy in multiple sclerosis. Sequenced by immunoSEQ multiplex PCR; TCRdb stores in-frame clones only, minus some. The sample lists 45,000 to 55,000 clones; more than 85% were seen once. The sequencing here drew on peripheral blood, taken after pregnancy. The receptors here all came from a female donor with multiple sclerosis, enrolled in a pregnancy study. The CDR3 runs from the conserved cysteine through the conserved F or W. Fields, in order: V gene, J gene, CDR3 protein.

v_gene: TRBV5-5; j_gene: TRBJ2-7; CDR3aa: CASSLASGHGSYEQYF
v_gene: TRBV27; j_gene: TRBJ2-5; CDR3aa: CASSPGTGVQETQYF
v_gene: TRBV2; j_gene: TRBJ2-5; CDR3aa: CASAERQYQETQYF
v_gene: TRBV9; j_gene: TRBJ1-2; CDR3aa: CASSAPPGGNGYTF
v_gene: TRBV19; j_gene: TRBJ2-3; CDR3aa: CASSPDREDTQYF
v_gene: TRBV7-2; j_gene: TRBJ2-7; CDR3aa: CASSLPLNEQYF
v_gene: TRBV7-2; j_gene: TRBJ1-1; CDR3aa: CASSAYDSMNTEAFF
v_gene: TRBV12-5; j_gene: TRBJ1-5; CDR3aa: CASVQQGGNQPQHF
v_gene: TRBV7-3; j_gene: TRBJ2-5; CDR3aa: CASSSGLQETQYF
v_gene: TRBV5-8; j_gene: TRBJ2-7; CDR3aa: CASSLYGGDEQYF
v_gene: TRBV4-2; j_gene: TRBJ2-7; CDR3aa: CASSQERGGIYEQYF
v_gene: TRBV19; j_gene: TRBJ2-7; CDR3aa: CASSSRFEQYF
v_gene: TRBV7-2; j_gene: TRBJ2-7; CDR3aa: CASSLSAGGYEQYF
v_gene: TRBV30; j_gene: TRBJ1-4; CDR3aa: CACPGRGFNEKLFF
v_gene: TRBV4-3; j_gene: TRBJ1-2; CDR3aa: CASSQEGGANYGYTF
v_gene: TRBV7-3; j_gene: TRBJ2-7; CDR3aa: CASSFHASSYEQYF
v_gene: TRBV15; j_gene: TRBJ2-7; CDR3aa: CATSTGKRYEQYF
v_gene: TRBV6-6; j_gene: TRBJ2-7; CDR3aa: CASSPRGHRSYEQYF